Below, 14 T cell receptor beta chains from the same sample are listed, as sequenced in a study of T cell repertoires in cytomegalovirus infection. TCRdb itself ran the reads through MiXCR, one entry per CDR3 protein. Among about a million distinct CDR3 sequences listed, less than 40% were seen once. The antigens of these receptors remain unknown. Here the sequenced sample was cultured CD8+ T cells from PBMCs, taken from culture after CMV antigen stimulation. These receptors came from a human donor in good health (CMV status not recorded). Some clones in this sample may be carry-over from other donors' samples.

The rearrangement joins TRBV27 to TRBJ1-2; 11 nucleotides match TRBD1. The CDR3 is made up of 17 amino acids. The J segment lost 7 bases and the V segment lost 0 bases, leaving 10 bases of the junction unmatched. Germline-derived CDR1 and CDR2 are MNHEY and SMNVEV (reference sequence). This CDR3 is CASSLSGTGGIYGGYTF. The CDR3 DNA sequence: TGTGCCAGCAGTTTATCTGGGACAGGGGGGATCTACGGTGGCTACACCTTC.

The chain joins TRBV12-3 or TRBV12-4 to TRBJ1-1; possibly TRBD1 for D (6 bases). This CDR3 contains 12 residues. V dropped 2 bases and J dropped 11 bases, with 12 bases sitting between them. Here the CDR3 DNA reads TGTGCCAGCAGTTTAATCCAGGGGCCCGCTTTCTTT. Encoded protein: CASSLIQGPAFF.

The V call is TRBV27, the J call TRBJ2-2; 7 positions match TRBD1. Germline-derived CDR1 and CDR2 are MNHEY and SMNVEV (reference sequence). The CDR3 has 15 amino acids. Trimming removed 7 bases from V and 4 bases from J; junction bases left unmatched: 9. CDR3 sequence reads: CASNGTALSTGELFF. The CDR3 region has the DNA TGTGCCAGCAATGGGACAGCCCTGAGCACCGGGGAGCTGTTTTTT.

The table lists this clonotype with a few counts. This chain connects TRBV12-3 or TRBV12-4 to TRBJ2-1; 9 bases are shared with TRBD2. V was clipped by 2 bases and J by 9 bases; unmatched bases: 11. CDR3 size: 16 residues. The CDR3 DNA is TGTGCCAGCAGTTTAAGTGGTGGCGGGGGGGTCGGTGAGCAGTTCTTC. Translated, it gives CASSLSGGGGVGEQFF.

This clonotype was observed a few times. The V call is TRBV4-1, the J call TRBJ1-4; possible D gene TRBD1, 5 bases. The V end was cut by 0 bases, the J end by 8 bases, with 25 bases between. The CDR3 runs to 19 residues. Germline lookup yields CDR1 MGHRA and CDR2 YSYEKL. The CDR3 is CASSQDPPLTKFEGEKLFF. Written as DNA, the CDR3 is TGCGCCAGCAGCCAAGATCCCCCTCTAACCAAATTCGAGGGGGAAAAACTGTTTTTT.

V gene TRBV4-1 combines with J gene TRBJ2-7; possibly TRBD1 for D (6 bases). Trimming pared 6 bases from V and 3 bases from J, leaving 9 bases between. The CDR3 is made up of 12 amino acids. The germline V gene has CDR1 MGHRA and CDR2 YSYEKL. CDR3 in amino acids: CASRDRDYEQYF. In DNA form, the CDR3 reads TGCGCCAGCAGGGACAGAGACTACGAGCAGTACTTC.

This clonotype was counted at least ten times. This rearrangement joins TRBV7-8 to TRBJ2-3, with TRBD2 identical over 11 bases. With V trimmed by 2 bases and J by 3 bases, 7 bases remained unmatched. The CDR3 length is 17 residues. Germline values: CDR1 SGHVS, CDR2 FQNEAQ. Here the CDR3 reads CASSLTRLAGPTDTQYF. DNA of the CDR3: TGTGCCAGCAGCTTAACCCGACTAGCGGGGCCAACAGATACGCAGTATTTT.

This clonotype occurred a few times. In nucleotides, the CDR3 is TGTGCCAGCAGTAGACAGGGGGCCAAAAACATTCAGTACTTC. This translates into CASSRQGAKNIQYF. The V gene is TRBV12-3 or TRBV12-4, the J gene TRBJ2-4, with 8 bases matching TRBD1. The V segment lost 5 bases and the J segment 1 base; nucleotides outside the gene matches: 1. This CDR3 spans 14 amino acids.

This clonotype was recorded many times. This chain uses TRBV7-9 with TRBJ2-5; 8 bases line up with TRBD1. The germline gives CDR1 SEHNR, CDR2 FQNEAQ (reference sequence). V lost 5 bases, J lost 1 base, and 9 bases stayed unmatched. The CDR3 extends over 16 amino acids. The CDR3 loop is CASSPPFGQGQETQYF. The DNA of the CDR3 is TGTGCCAGCAGCCCACCTTTCGGACAGGGCCAAGAGACCCAGTACTTC.

This chain joins TRBV28 and TRBJ2-1; D is uncertain. Germline lookup yields CDR1 MDHEN and CDR2 SYDVKM. This CDR3 has 16 residues. Trimming took 5 bases from V and 0 from J, leaving 14 bases between them. The CDR3 reads CASSPPGRVSYNEQFF. The CDR3 region has the DNA TGTGCCAGCAGTCCCCCCGGACGGGTCTCCTACAATGAGCAGTTCTTC. The full variable domain, completed using reference TRBV28 and TRBJ2-1, is DVKVTQSSRYLVKRTGEKVFLECVQDMDHENMFWYRQDPGLGLRLIYFSYDVKMKEKGDIPEGYSVSREKKERFSLILESASTNQTSMYLCASSPPGRVSYNEQFFGPGTRLTVL.

This chain uses TRBV12-5 with TRBJ2-1; D is possibly TRBD1 or TRBD2 (5 bases each). There are 15 residues in the CDR3. Trimming took off 5 bases at V and 4 bases at J, with 15 bases between the two ends. The germline gives CDR1 LGHNT, CDR2 FRNRAP. CDR3 nucleotides: TGTGCTAGTGGTCTCCGAGGGACGTCTTACAATGAGCAGTTCTTC. It encodes CASGLRGTSYNEQFF.

This clonotype appeared many times. This chain connects TRBV7-2 to TRBJ2-7; 7 nucleotides match TRBD1. This CDR3 has 16 residues. Trimming at V came to 4 bases and at J to 2 bases, leaving 11 bases not matched to a gene. Per the germline V gene, CDR1 is SGHTA and CDR2 is FQGNSA. CDR3 region: CASSSLDRAATYEQYF. As DNA, the CDR3 is TGTGCCAGCAGCTCTCTCGACAGGGCCGCCACCTACGAGCAGTACTTC.

The J gene is TRBJ1-2, the V gene TRBV5-1; perhaps TRBD1 as D (6 bases). The germline gives CDR1 SGHRS, CDR2 YFSETQ. This CDR3 is 14 amino acids long. V lost 3 bases, J lost 3 bases, and 12 bases lay in between. Here the CDR3 reads CASSWTAGDYGYTF. As DNA, the CDR3 is TGCGCCAGCAGCTGGACGGCAGGGGACTATGGCTACACCTTC.

This clonotype was found many times. The V gene is TRBV7-6, the J gene TRBJ1-5; maybe TRBD1 (5 bases). Trimming removed 2 bases from V and 2 bases from J, with 13 bases in between. CDR3 length: 16 amino acids. Germline CDR1 and CDR2: SGHVS and FNYEAQ. CDR3 residues: CASSLRDGNGNQPQHF. The CDR3 DNA reads TGTGCCAGCAGCTTAAGGGACGGGAATGGCAATCAGCCCCAGCATTTT.